This TCR beta chain was recovered during a study of cytomegalovirus exposure and HLA in healthy donors. Libraries were prepared by immunoSEQ multiplex PCR; TCRdb keeps only in-frame clonotypes and omits some of them. The sample yields roughly 120,000 clones, approximately 85% seen once. Sequenced sample: PBMCs. This clonotype was obtained from a man in his late teens or twenties in good health and CMV-seronegative.

The CDR3 protein is CASSLWGRAYEQYF. The CDR3 DNA sequence: TGTGCCAGCAGCTTATGGGGGCGAGCCTACGAGCAGTACTTC. The chain employs TRBV11-1 and TRBJ2-7; a weak D match, TRBD1 (6 bases). Trimming took off 2 bases at V and 2 bases at J, with 10 bases between the two ends. The germline gives CDR1 SGHAT, CDR2 FQDESV (reference sequence). This CDR3 has 14 residues. The whole variable domain, filled in from reference TRBV11-1 and TRBJ2-7, reads EAEVAQSPRYKITEKSQAVAFWCDPISGHATLYWYRQILGQGPELLVQFQDESVVDDSQLPKDRFSAERLKGVDSTLKIQPAELGDSAMYLCASSLWGRAYEQYFGPGTRLTVT.